What follows are 17 T cell receptor beta chains derived from one specimen sequenced in a study of blood T cell repertoires in COVID-19. Clones were sequenced by immunoSEQ multiplex PCR, and TCRdb holds only the in-frame ones, with some missing. The sample includes about 190,000 clones, roughly 78% of them seen just once. The sample taken for sequencing was peripheral blood. The receptors originated from a woman aged 80 or older with active or convalescent COVID-19.

The chain uses TRBV5-1 and TRBJ2-1, with TRBD1 identical over 9 bases. Germline CDR1 is SGHRS and CDR2 is YFSETQ. With V trimmed by 2 bases and J by 14 bases, 5 bases remained unmatched. This CDR3 spans 12 amino acids. Written as DNA, the CDR3 is TGCGCCAGCAGCTTTCAGGGACAGGGAGAGTTCTTC. Its translation is CASSFQGQGEFF.

The V gene is TRBV19, the J gene TRBJ1-5, with 7 bases matching TRBD1. The CDR3 runs 16 residues. V lost 4 bases and J lost 2; bases outside the gene matches: 8. Germline values: CDR1 LNHDA, CDR2 SQIVND (reference sequence). The CDR3 DNA is TGTGCCAGTAGTACCCCGGACAGGCTCCGCAATCAGCCCCAGCATTTT. Its translation is CASSTPDRLRNQPQHF.

V and J are TRBV9 and TRBJ2-7; 7 nucleotides line up with TRBD1. Trimming removed 5 bases from V and 4 bases from J; junction bases left unmatched: 6. This CDR3 contains 13 residues. Germline loops: CDR1 SGDLS, CDR2 YYNGEE. The CDR3 here is CASRTGNGYEQYF. DNA for the CDR3: TGTGCCAGCAGGACAGGGAATGGATACGAGCAGTACTTC.

V usage is TRBV6-2 or TRBV6-3 and J usage is TRBJ2-1; TRBD2 matches 11 bases. Germline V gene data show CDR1 as MNHEY and CDR2 as SVGEGT. The ends lost 3 bases at V and 9 bases at J; junction bases unmatched: 7. The CDR3 has 15 residues. CDR3 nucleotides: TGTGCCAGCAGTTATCTAGCGGGGGGTATCGGTGAGCAGTTCTTC. Its protein is CASSYLAGGIGEQFF.

V usage is TRBV5-4 and J usage is TRBJ2-3; 10 bases are a match to TRBD2. Unmatched junction bases numbered 1, after V lost 0 bases and J lost 3 bases. CDR3 length: 15 residues. CDR1 and CDR2 from the germline V gene are SGHNT and YYREEE (reference sequence). CDR3 nucleotide sequence: TGTGCCAGCAGCTTGGCACTAGCGGGGACAGATACGCAGTATTTT. It codes for CASSLALAGTDTQYF.

The chain carries TRBV7-2 and TRBJ1-6; tentative D call: TRBD1 (6 bases). Trimming removed 5 bases from V and 8 bases from J, with 16 bases in between. The CDR3 has 15 residues. Germline CDR1 SGHTA, CDR2 FQGNSA. Here the CDR3 reads CASSLLQGSDSPLHF. CDR3 coding DNA: TGTGCCAGCAGCCTACTACAGGGATCGGATTCACCCCTCCACTTT. Complete variable domain (other parts from reference TRBV7-2 and TRBJ1-6): GAGVSQSPSNKVTEKGKDVELRCDPISGHTALYWYRQSLGQGLEFLIYFQGNSAPDKSGLPSDRFSAERTGGSVSTLTIQRTQQEDSAVYLCASSLLQGSDSPLHFGNGTRLTVT.

The rearrangement links TRBV28 to TRBJ2-2; TRBD1 matches at 9 bases. This CDR3 comprises 16 residues. With 4 bases clipped from V and 4 bases from J, the junction kept 7 bases outside the gene matches. Germline CDR1 MDHEN, CDR2 SYDVKM. The CDR3 region is CASSSRRDRVTGELFF. The CDR3 nucleotides are TGTGCCAGCAGTTCCAGGCGGGACAGGGTCACCGGGGAGCTGTTTTTT. Complete variable domain (other parts from reference TRBV28 and TRBJ2-2): DVKVTQSSRYLVKRTGEKVFLECVQDMDHENMFWYRQDPGLGLRLIYFSYDVKMKEKGDIPEGYSVSREKKERFSLILESASTNQTSMYLCASSSRRDRVTGELFFGEGSRLTVL.

This sequence joins TRBV7-9 and TRBJ2-7; 12 bases fit TRBD2. CDR1 and CDR2 from the germline V gene are SEHNR and FQNEAQ (reference sequence). V lost 5 bases, J lost 6 bases, and 2 bases stayed unmatched. The CDR3 runs to 13 residues. CDR3 DNA: TGTGCCAGCAGCACGGGACTAGCGGGCGAGCAGTACTTC. It encodes CASSTGLAGEQYF.

Only one count was recorded for this clone. This chain links TRBV6-2 or TRBV6-3 with TRBJ2-3; 7 nucleotides align to TRBD2. The germline gives CDR1 MNHEY, CDR2 SVGEGT. The CDR3 spans 17 residues. V dropped 4 bases and J dropped 1; count of bases not matched to a gene: 11. In DNA, the CDR3 is TGTGCCAGCAGTTCTGGACTAGTATCGGCGGGCACAGATACGCAGTATTTT. This codes for CASSSGLVSAGTDTQYF.

The chain employs TRBV18 and TRBJ2-5; 9 bases line up with TRBD2. From germline, CDR1 is KGHSH and CDR2 LQKENI. J lost 4 bases, V lost 2 bases, and 2 bases had no gene match. This CDR3 has 14 amino acids. In DNA form, the CDR3 reads TGTGCCAGCTCACCAGAGGGACTAGCAGAGACCCAGTACTTC. Its translation: CASSPEGLAETQYF.

This rearrangement joins TRBV5-4 to TRBJ2-3, with a tentative D call TRBD1 (6 bases). Germline V gene sequence: CDR1 SGHNT, CDR2 YYREEE (reference sequence). This CDR3 region has 15 residues. The ends were cut back, 4 bases at V and 2 bases at J, with 14 bases in the middle. As DNA, the CDR3 is TGTGCCAGCAGCGCCTGGTCAGGGGCCACAGATACGCAGTATTTT. This gives the protein CASSAWSGATDTQYF.

CDR3 sequence: CASSLDLGQNQPQHF. The CDR3 coding sequence is TGTGCCAGCAGCTTGGATCTGGGACAGAATCAGCCCCAGCATTTT. The rearrangement links TRBV5-4 to TRBJ1-5; the match to TRBD1 covers 7 bases. Germline loops: CDR1 SGHNT, CDR2 YYREEE (reference sequence). This CDR3 is built from 15 residues. V was pared by 0 bases and J by 4 bases, with 4 bases of the junction left unmatched.

This chain uses TRBV11-2 with TRBJ2-1; no clear D. Germline CDR1 SGHAT, CDR2 FQNNGV. The length of the CDR3 is 14 residues. The germline V and J ends were trimmed by 4 bases and 6 bases, with 13 bases remaining between them. For the CDR3, the DNA is TGTGCCAGCAGCTCAAGACTGCCTCCCAATGAGCAGTTCTTC. Encoded protein: CASSSRLPPNEQFF.

The chain links TRBV6-5 to TRBJ2-1, with 11 bases aligning to TRBD2. V gave up 2 bases and J gave up 4 bases; unmatched junction bases: 1. Germline assignment: CDR1 MNHEY and CDR2 SVGAGI. CDR3 length equals 15 residues. The CDR3 here is CASSYIAGGYNEQFF. CDR3 sequence (DNA): TGTGCCAGCAGTTACATAGCGGGGGGGTACAATGAGCAGTTCTTC.

As regards this clone: The same CDR3 can be traced to other DNA sequences in this sample. The V call is TRBV24-1, the J call TRBJ1-2; the D gene is possibly TRBD1 (6 bases). The germline gives CDR1 KGHDR, CDR2 SFDVKD. This CDR3 has 12 residues. Trimming shortened V by 2 bases and J by 6 bases, and 6 bases separated the two germline ends. The DNA for the CDR3 is TGTGCCACCAGTGATTCAGGGGATGGCTACACCTTC. The encoded protein is CATSDSGDGYTF.

The rearrangement uses TRBV18 and TRBJ1-2, with 9 bases that match TRBD1. V was pared by 3 bases and J by 5 bases, with 7 bases of the junction left unmatched. The CDR3 runs to 15 residues. Germline V gene sequence: CDR1 KGHSH, CDR2 LQKENI. CDR3 residues: CASSPTTGGKYGYTF. In DNA form, the CDR3 reads TGTGCCAGCTCACCGACGACAGGGGGGAAATATGGCTACACCTTC.

This chain joins TRBV6-5 and TRBJ2-1; TRBD2 might be the D (5 bases). The CDR3 runs 13 residues. Trimming pared 6 bases from V and 6 bases from J, leaving 12 bases between. CDR1 is MNHEY and CDR2 is SVGAGI in the germline V gene. The CDR3 reads CASRKEGLNEQFF. The CDR3 bases are TGTGCCAGCAGAAAAGAGGGCCTCAATGAGCAGTTCTTC.